What follows are 12 T cell receptor beta chains derived from one specimen sequenced in a study of blood T cell repertoires in COVID-19. Sequencing used immunoSEQ multiplex PCR; TCRdb keeps in-frame clones, though not all of them. The sample holds 150,000 to 200,000 clones; more than 80% are singletons and the top ten take less than 2%. Material: peripheral blood. All receptors come from a woman aged 60 to 75 with COVID-19, enrolled during active disease.

The V and J genes are TRBV25-1 and TRBJ1-1, with no clear D. CDR3 length: 13 amino acids. CDR1 is MGHDK, CDR2 SYGVNS, per germline. V was shortened by 7 bases and J by 0 bases, with 9 bases between the two germline ends. DNA of the CDR3: TGTGCCAGCATCCACAAGATGAACACTGAAGCTTTCTTT. Its protein is CASIHKMNTEAFF. The variable domain in full, completed from reference TRBV25-1 and TRBJ1-1, reads EADIYQTPRYLVIGTGKKITLECSQTMGHDKMYWYQQDPGMELHLIHYSYGVNSTEKGDLSSESTVSRIRTEHFPLTLESARPSHTSQYLCASIHKMNTEAFFGQGTRLTVV.

The V call is TRBV25-1, the J call TRBJ1-1; D is possibly TRBD1 (6 bases). CDR1 and CDR2 from the germline V gene are MGHDK and SYGVNS. This CDR3 comprises 12 residues. V lost 4 bases and J 8 bases, leaving 11 bases between the germline ends. CDR3 coding DNA: TGTGCCAGCAGTGTGACAGGCCCCGAAGCTTTCTTT. This gives the protein CASSVTGPEAFF.

The rearrangement links TRBV7-2 to TRBJ1-6, with no clear D. From germline, CDR1 is SGHTA and CDR2 FQGNSA. V lost 7 bases to trimming and J lost 7 bases, with 20 bases between them. This CDR3 contains 16 residues. The CDR3 is CASTPRPWRANSPLHF. CDR3 DNA sequence: TGTGCCAGCACCCCTAGACCGTGGCGGGCCAATTCACCCCTCCACTTT.

The chain joins TRBV11-2 to TRBJ1-6; 7 nucleotides line up with TRBD1. The CDR3 is made up of 14 amino acids. The ends lost 6 bases at V and 10 bases at J; junction bases unmatched: 9. Germline V CDR1 and CDR2: SGHAT, FQNNGV. The CDR3 DNA sequence: TGTGCCAGCAGACCAACAGGGGTTAAATCACCCCTCCACTTT. Its protein product is CASRPTGVKSPLHF.

The V gene is TRBV5-6, the J gene TRBJ2-2; the D is unclear. The CDR3 totals 11 residues. V was cut by 0 bases and J by 13 bases, with 7 bases left in between. Germline-derived CDR1 and CDR2 are SGHDT and YYEEEE. The CDR3 nucleotides are TGTGCCAGCAGCTTGGGTCCATGGCTGTTTTTT. The encoded protein is CASSLGPWLFF.

The chain joins TRBV5-1 to TRBJ1-2, with 8 bases fitting TRBD1. The germline CDR1 and CDR2 sequences are SGHRS and YFSETQ. The junction had 8 bases not matched to a gene; V was cut back by 4 bases and J by 3 bases. The CDR3 is 15 amino acids. CDR3 amino acids: CASSDGQGSDYGYTF. The CDR3 DNA is TGCGCCAGCAGCGACGGACAGGGCAGTGACTATGGCTACACCTTC. Complete variable domain (other parts from reference TRBV5-1 and TRBJ1-2): KAGVTQTPRYLIKTRGQQVTLSCSPISGHRSVSWYQQTPGQGLQFLFEYFSETQRNKGNFPGRFSGRQFSNSRSEMNVSTLELGDSALYLCASSDGQGSDYGYTFGSGTRLTVV.

The J gene is TRBJ2-1, the V gene TRBV11-2, with D possibly being TRBD2 (5 bases). The germline V gene encodes CDR1 SGHAT and CDR2 FQNNGV. CDR3 length: 15 residues. V lost 2 bases to trimming and J lost 4 bases, with 12 bases between them. In DNA form, the CDR3 reads TGTGCCAGCAGCTTACGGGGAAAGCTATACAATGAGCAGTTCTTC. Protein product: CASSLRGKLYNEQFF.

This chain connects TRBV4-3 to TRBJ1-5, with TRBD1 matching over 7 bases. V lost 0 bases to trimming and J lost 6 bases; unmatched junction nucleotides: 8. From germline, CDR1 is LGHNA and CDR2 YSLEER. There are 16 residues in the CDR3. The CDR3 coding sequence is TGCGCCAGCAGCCAAGATGCAGGGGGAAGGCGTCAGCCCCAGCATTTT. This translates into CASSQDAGGRRQPQHF.

This chain connects TRBV9 to TRBJ1-6; D is undetermined. V lost 1 base and J lost 8, with 10 bases in between. Germline values: CDR1 SGDLS, CDR2 YYNGEE. This CDR3 contains 14 residues. CDR3 sequence reads: CASSVSPEDSPLHF. The DNA of the CDR3 is TGTGCCAGCAGCGTATCGCCGGAGGATTCACCCCTCCACTTT.

The CDR3 sequence is CASSQGNRDRGEKLFF. CDR3 sequence (DNA): TGTGCCAGCAGCCAGGGTAACCGGGACAGAGGAGAAAAACTGTTTTTT. V usage is TRBV4-2 and J usage is TRBJ1-4, with TRBD1 matching 7 bases. The CDR3 has 16 amino acids. Trimming took 3 bases from V and 8 from J; bases not matched to a gene: 12. Germline values: CDR1 LGHNA, CDR2 YNFKEQ.

This clone was observed a single time. The CDR3 loop is CASSQDLLTSGGELFF. CDR3 in DNA: TGCGCCAGCAGCCAAGATCTTCTAACTAGCGGCGGGGAGCTGTTTTTT. The chain links TRBV4-3 to TRBJ2-2; 8 nucleotides align to TRBD2. CDR3 length: 16 residues. Germline V gene data show CDR1 as LGHNA and CDR2 as YSLEER. The ends lost 0 bases at V and 7 bases at J; junction bases unmatched: 7.

V and J are TRBV6-2 or TRBV6-3 and TRBJ1-1; 9 bases are shared with TRBD1. The V segment lost 4 bases and the J segment 2 bases; nucleotides outside the gene matches: 8. Per germline, CDR1 MNHEY and CDR2 SVGEGT. The CDR3 runs 16 residues. The CDR3 protein is CASSLQGAGTNTEAFF. CDR3 nucleotide sequence: TGTGCCAGCAGTTTACAGGGGGCTGGGACTAACACTGAAGCTTTCTTT.